The 9 T cell receptor beta chains listed next were all sequenced from one sample in a study of T cell responses to AZD1222 COVID-19 vaccine. TCRdb's table, derived via immunoSEQ multiplex PCR, lists solely in-frame clones and lacks some. The sample carries roughly 81,000 clones, approximately 89% recorded once. The sample in question was peripheral blood, obtained on day 0 of AZD1222 vaccination. Receptor source: an adult in good health.

The rearrangement joins TRBV24-1 to TRBJ2-1; 7 bases are shared with TRBD2. In germline, CDR1 is KGHDR, CDR2 SFDVKD. The CDR3 consists of 14 residues. The junction had 5 bases not matched to a gene; V was cut back by 4 bases and J by 6 bases. CDR3 DNA: TGTGCCACCAGTGACTCAACTAGCGCCAATGAGCAGTTCTTC. Translating gives CATSDSTSANEQFF.

The chain is built from TRBV4-1 and TRBJ1-6, with D unclear. Trimming cost V 0 bases and J 7 bases, with 22 bases left between them. This CDR3 has 19 residues. The V gene's germline CDR1 is MGHRA and CDR2 YSYEKL. In DNA, the CDR3 is TGCGCCAGCAGCCAAGATATCCCTTCGGACTCGGGTCGGAATTCACCCCTCCACTTT. This translates into CASSQDIPSDSGRNSPLHF.

The rearrangement uses TRBV27 and TRBJ2-1; perhaps TRBD2 as D (5 bases). CDR1 and CDR2 from the germline V gene are MNHEY and SMNVEV (reference sequence). Trimming stripped 5 bases from V and 5 bases from J, with 13 bases between. The CDR3 runs 14 residues. Written as DNA, the CDR3 is TGTGCCAGCAGTGGGAGTCCCCTACACAATGAGCAGTTCTTC. This encodes CASSGSPLHNEQFF.

This clone came up once. The chain is built from TRBV6-5 and TRBJ2-3; D assignment may be TRBD1 or TRBD2 (5 bases each). Germline V gene sequence: CDR1 MNHEY, CDR2 SVGAGI. The germline V and J ends were trimmed by 4 bases and 1 base, with 6 bases remaining between them. CDR3 length: 13 residues. CDR3 sequence reads: CASSWDRTDTQYF. The CDR3 DNA is TGTGCCAGCAGTTGGGACCGCACAGATACGCAGTATTTT.

V usage is TRBV3-1 (or the pseudogene TRBV3-2) and J usage is TRBJ2-1, with 7 positions matching TRBD2. Germline V gene sequence: CDR1 LGHDT, CDR2 YNNKEL (reference sequence). This CDR3 has 12 residues. V shed 4 bases, J shed 9 bases, and the junction held 3 bases outside the gene matches. The CDR3 here is CASSRGEGEQFF. CDR3 sequence (DNA): TGTGCCAGCAGCCGAGGGGAGGGTGAGCAGTTCTTC.

The V call is TRBV6-5, the J call TRBJ1-6; 10 positions match TRBD1. In germline, CDR1 is MNHEY, CDR2 SVGAGI. J was trimmed by 10 bases and V by 6 bases; bases with no gene match: 9. The CDR3 extends over 15 amino acids. This chain's CDR3 is CASRTGTGVKSPLHF. The CDR3 DNA is TGTGCCAGCAGAACTGGGACAGGGGTAAAGTCACCCCTCCACTTT.

The CDR3 reads CASSLSPLAGNYGYTF. CDR3 coding DNA: TGTGCCAGCAGTTTATCCCCTCTAGCGGGGAACTATGGCTACACCTTC. The rearrangement uses TRBV27 and TRBJ1-2; D remains unclear. CDR3 length: 16 residues. V lost 0 bases, J lost 2 bases, and 13 bases lay in between. The germline CDR1 and CDR2 sequences are MNHEY and SMNVEV (reference sequence).

The chain recombines TRBV5-1 with TRBJ2-1; 10 bases agree with TRBD2. The CDR3 is 16 residues long. V lost 6 bases and J lost 9; bases outside the gene matches: 15. Germline V gives CDR1 SGHRS, CDR2 YFSETQ. CDR3 bases: TGCGCCAGCACCCTGCTGAGGGTGATAGCGGGAGGTGAGCAGTTCTTC. Protein product: CASTLLRVIAGGEQFF.

This chain joins TRBV7-3 and TRBJ2-2; TRBD2 matches 8 bases. The trim removed 1 base at V and 5 bases at J, leaving 6 bases unmatched. Germline V CDR1 and CDR2: SGHTA, FQGTGA. The CDR3 sequence is 16 residues long. Here the CDR3 DNA reads TGTGCCAGCAGCTTAAACCAGCGGGAGATAACCGGGGAGCTGTTTTTT. Amino acids: CASSLNQREITGELFF.